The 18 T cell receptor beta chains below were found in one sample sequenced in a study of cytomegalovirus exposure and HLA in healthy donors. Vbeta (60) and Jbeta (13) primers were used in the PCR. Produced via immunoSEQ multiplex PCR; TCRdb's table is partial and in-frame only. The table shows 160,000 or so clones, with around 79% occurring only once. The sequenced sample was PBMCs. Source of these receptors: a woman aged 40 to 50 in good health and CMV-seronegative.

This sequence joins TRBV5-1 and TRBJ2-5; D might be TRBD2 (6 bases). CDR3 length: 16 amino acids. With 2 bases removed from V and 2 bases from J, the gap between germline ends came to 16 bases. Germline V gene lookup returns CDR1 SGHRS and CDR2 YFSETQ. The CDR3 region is CASSFGDSLFQETQYF. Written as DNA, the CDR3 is TGCGCCAGCAGCTTCGGGGACTCACTCTTTCAAGAGACCCAGTACTTC.

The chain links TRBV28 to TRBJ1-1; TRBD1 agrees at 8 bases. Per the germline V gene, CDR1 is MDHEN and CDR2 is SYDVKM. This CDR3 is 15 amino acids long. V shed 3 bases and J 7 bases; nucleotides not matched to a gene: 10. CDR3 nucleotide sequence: TGTGCCAGCAGTTTGAGGGCCAGGGGGCTTAATGAAGCTTTCTTT. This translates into CASSLRARGLNEAFF.

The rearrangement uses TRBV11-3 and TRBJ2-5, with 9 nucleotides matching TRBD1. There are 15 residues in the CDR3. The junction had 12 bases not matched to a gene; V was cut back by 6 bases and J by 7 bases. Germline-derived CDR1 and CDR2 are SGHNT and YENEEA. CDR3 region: CASSPGTGPIGTQYF. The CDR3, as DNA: TGTGCCAGCAGTCCCGGGACAGGGCCCATAGGGACCCAGTACTTC.

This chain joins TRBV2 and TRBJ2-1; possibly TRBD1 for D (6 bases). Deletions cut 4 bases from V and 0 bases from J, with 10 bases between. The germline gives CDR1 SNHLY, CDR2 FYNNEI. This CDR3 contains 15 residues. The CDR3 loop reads CASSAGRGSYNEQFF. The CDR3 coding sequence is TGTGCCAGCAGTGCGGGCAGGGGCTCCTACAATGAGCAGTTCTTC.

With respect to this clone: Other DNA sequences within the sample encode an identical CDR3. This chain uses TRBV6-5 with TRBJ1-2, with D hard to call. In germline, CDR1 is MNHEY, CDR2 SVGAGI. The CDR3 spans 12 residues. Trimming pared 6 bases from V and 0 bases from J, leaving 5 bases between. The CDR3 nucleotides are TGTGCCAGCAGGACTACTAACTATGGCTACACCTTC. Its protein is CASRTTNYGYTF.

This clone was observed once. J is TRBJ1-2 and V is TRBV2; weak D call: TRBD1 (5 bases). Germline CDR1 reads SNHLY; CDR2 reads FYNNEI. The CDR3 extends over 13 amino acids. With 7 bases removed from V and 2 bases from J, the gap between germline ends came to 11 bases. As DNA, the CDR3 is TGTGCCAGCACAGTCAGGACAAACTATGGCTACACCTTC. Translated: CASTVRTNYGYTF.

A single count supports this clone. CDR3 coding DNA: TGTGCCAGCAGCCCCATCTCGGACACCCCCTTGAACACTGAAGCTTTCTTT. This gives the protein CASSPISDTPLNTEAFF. The V gene is TRBV4-2, the J gene TRBJ1-1, with a weak D call TRBD1 (5 bases). V dropped 4 bases and J dropped 0 bases, with 18 bases sitting between them. Germline CDR1 and CDR2: LGHNA and YNFKEQ. The CDR3 covers 17 residues.

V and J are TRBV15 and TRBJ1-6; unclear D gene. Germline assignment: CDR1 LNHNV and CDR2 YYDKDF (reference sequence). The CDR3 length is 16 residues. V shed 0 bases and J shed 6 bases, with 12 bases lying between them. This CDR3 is CATSRDRGQPNSPLHF. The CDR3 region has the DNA TGTGCCACCAGCAGAGATCGCGGTCAGCCTAATTCACCCCTCCACTTT. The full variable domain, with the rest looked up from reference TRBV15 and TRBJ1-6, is DAMVIQNPRYQVTQFGKPVTLSCSQTLNHNVMYWYQQKSSQAPKLLFHYYDKDFNNEADTPDNFQSRRPNTSFCFLDIRSPGLGDTAMYLCATSRDRGQPNSPLHFGNGTRLTVT.

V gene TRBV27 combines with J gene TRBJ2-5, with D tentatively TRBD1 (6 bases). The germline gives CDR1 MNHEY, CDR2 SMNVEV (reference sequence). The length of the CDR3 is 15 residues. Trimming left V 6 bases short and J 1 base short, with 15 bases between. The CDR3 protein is CASSPSQGFQETQYF. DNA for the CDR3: TGTGCCAGCAGCCCCTCTCAGGGGTTCCAAGAGACCCAGTACTTC.

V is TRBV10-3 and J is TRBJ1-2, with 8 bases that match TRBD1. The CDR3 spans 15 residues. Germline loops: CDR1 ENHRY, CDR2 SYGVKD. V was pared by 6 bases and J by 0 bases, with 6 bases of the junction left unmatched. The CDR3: CAISFGQGANYGYTF. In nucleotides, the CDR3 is TGTGCCATCAGCTTCGGACAGGGAGCTAACTATGGCTACACCTTC.

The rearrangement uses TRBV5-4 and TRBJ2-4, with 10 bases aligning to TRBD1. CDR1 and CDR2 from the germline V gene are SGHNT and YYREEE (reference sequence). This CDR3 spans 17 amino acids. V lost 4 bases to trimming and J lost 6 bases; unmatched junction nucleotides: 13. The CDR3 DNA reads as TGTGCCAGCAGCACTCGACAGGGGGCTTATCGGGGAAACATTCAGTACTTC. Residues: CASSTRQGAYRGNIQYF.

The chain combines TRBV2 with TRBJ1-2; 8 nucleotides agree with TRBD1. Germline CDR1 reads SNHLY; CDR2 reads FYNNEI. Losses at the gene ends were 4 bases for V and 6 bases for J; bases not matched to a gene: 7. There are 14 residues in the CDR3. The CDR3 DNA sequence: TGTGCCAGCAGTGGGACAGGGCCTTGGAATGGCTACACCTTC. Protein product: CASSGTGPWNGYTF.

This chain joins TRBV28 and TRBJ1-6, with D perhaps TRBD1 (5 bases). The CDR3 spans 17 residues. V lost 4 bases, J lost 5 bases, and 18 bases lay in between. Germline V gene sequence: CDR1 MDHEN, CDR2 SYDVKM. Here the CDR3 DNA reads TGTGCCAGCAGTTCCTGGCGGGGACGTGTTAATAATTCACCCCTCCACTTT. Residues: CASSSWRGRVNNSPLHF.

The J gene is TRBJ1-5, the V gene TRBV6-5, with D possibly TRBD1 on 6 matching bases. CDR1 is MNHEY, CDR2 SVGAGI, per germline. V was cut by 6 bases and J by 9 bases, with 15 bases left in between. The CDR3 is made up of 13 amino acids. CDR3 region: CASSRTAWGPQHF. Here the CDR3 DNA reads TGTGCCAGCAGCCGGACAGCCTGGGGGCCCCAGCATTTT.

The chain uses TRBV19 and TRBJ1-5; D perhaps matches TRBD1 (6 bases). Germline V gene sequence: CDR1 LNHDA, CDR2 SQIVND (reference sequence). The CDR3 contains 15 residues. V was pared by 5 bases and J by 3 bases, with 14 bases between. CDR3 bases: TGTGCCAGTAGTCCTCCGGGACATATCAATCAGCCCCAGCATTTT. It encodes CASSPPGHINQPQHF.

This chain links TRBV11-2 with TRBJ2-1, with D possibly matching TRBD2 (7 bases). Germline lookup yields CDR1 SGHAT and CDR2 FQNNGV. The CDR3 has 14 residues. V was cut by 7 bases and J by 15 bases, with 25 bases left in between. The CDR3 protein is CASTREAGAPVGFF. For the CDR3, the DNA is TGTGCCAGCACCCGGGAGGCGGGGGCCCCGGTGGGGTTCTTC. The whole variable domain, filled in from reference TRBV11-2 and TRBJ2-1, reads EAGVAQSPRYKIIEKRQSVAFWCNPISGHATLYWYQQILGQGPKLLIQFQNNGVVDDSQLPKDRFSAERLKGVDSTLKIQPAKLEDSAVYLCASTREAGAPVGFFGPGTRLTVL.

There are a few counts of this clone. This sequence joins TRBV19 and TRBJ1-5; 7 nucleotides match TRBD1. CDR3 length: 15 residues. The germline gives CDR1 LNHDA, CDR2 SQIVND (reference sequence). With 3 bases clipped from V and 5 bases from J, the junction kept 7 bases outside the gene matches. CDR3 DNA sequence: TGTGCCAGTAGTATGGGACAGCTCCTTGATCAGCCCCAGCATTTT. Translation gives CASSMGQLLDQPQHF.

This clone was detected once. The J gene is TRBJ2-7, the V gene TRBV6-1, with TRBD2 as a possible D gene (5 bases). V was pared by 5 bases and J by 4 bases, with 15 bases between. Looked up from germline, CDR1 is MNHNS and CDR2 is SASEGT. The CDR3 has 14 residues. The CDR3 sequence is CASSPPRTSYEQYF. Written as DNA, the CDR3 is TGTGCCAGCAGTCCACCAAGGACTTCGTACGAGCAGTACTTC.